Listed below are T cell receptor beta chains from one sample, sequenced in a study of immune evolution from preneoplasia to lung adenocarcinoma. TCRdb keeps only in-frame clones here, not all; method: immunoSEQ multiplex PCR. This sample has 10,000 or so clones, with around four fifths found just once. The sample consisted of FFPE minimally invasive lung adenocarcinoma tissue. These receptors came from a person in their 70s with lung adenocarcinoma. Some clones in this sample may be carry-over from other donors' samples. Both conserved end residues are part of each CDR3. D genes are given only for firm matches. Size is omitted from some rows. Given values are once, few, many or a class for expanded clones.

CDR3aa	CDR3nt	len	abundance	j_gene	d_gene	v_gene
CASSLVQGGYTF	TGTGCCAGCAGCTTGGTACAGGGTGGCTACACCTTC	12	few	TRBJ1-2	.	TRBV5-6
CASSFYTQETQYF	TGTGCCAGCAGCTTTTACACCCAAGAGACCCAGTACTTC	13	.	TRBJ2-5	.	TRBV13
CASSMGGGYNEQFF	TGTGCCAGCAGCATGGGGGGGGGCTACAATGAGCAGTTCTTC	14	.	TRBJ2-1	TRBD2	TRBV6-1
CASSPGGIPLSSGNTIYF	TGTGCCAGCAGCCCAGGCGGCATCCCCTTGAGCTCTGGAAACACCATATATTTT	18	.	TRBJ1-3	.	TRBV7-8
CASGPPRGSYNEQFF	TGTGCTAGTGGTCCGCCGAGGGGTTCCTACAATGAGCAGTTCTTC	15	once	TRBJ2-1	.	TRBV12-5
CASSSFDRSTNEQFF	TGTGCCAGCAGTTCATTCGACAGGTCTACAAACGAGCAGTTCTTC	15	.	TRBJ2-1	.	TRBV28
CASSGLEDQPQHF	TGTGCCAGCTCAGGACTGGAGGATCAGCCCCAGCATTTT	13	few	TRBJ1-5	.	TRBV18
CASRKTSLDTQYF	TGTGCCAGCAGGAAGACTAGCTTAGATACGCAGTATTTT	13	few	TRBJ2-3	TRBD2	TRBV6-5
CASSHRDRNYEQYF	TGTGCCAGCAGTCACCGGGACAGAAACTACGAGCAGTACTTC	14	few	TRBJ2-7	TRBD1	TRBV7-9
CASSQTGGEQYF	TGTGCTAGCAGCCAGACAGGGGGCGAGCAGTACTTC	12	once	TRBJ2-7	TRBD1	TRBV7-7
CASSPGTGGSRTEAFF	TGTGCCAGCTCACCGGGGACAGGGGGCTCGCGCACTGAAGCTTTCTTT	16	.	TRBJ1-1	TRBD1	TRBV18
CASSSGTSGTETQYF	TGTGCCAGCAGCTCCGGGACTAGCGGGACCGAGACCCAGTACTTC	15	.	TRBJ2-5	TRBD2	TRBV7-8
CASRTWEAFF	TGTGCCAGCAGAACCTGGGAAGCTTTCTTT	10	.	TRBJ1-1	.	TRBV2
CAAQAPSRETQYF	TGTGCCGCTCAGGCACCCTCTCGGGAGACCCAGTACTTC	13	.	TRBJ2-5	.	TRBV28
CASSYRESGGYEQFF	TGTGCCAGCAGTTACCGAGAATCGGGAGGGTATGAGCAGTTCTTC	15	.	TRBJ2-1	TRBD2	TRBV6-6
CASSQAPPRDNQPQHF	TGTGCCAGCAGCCAAGCTCCCCCACGGGACAATCAGCCCCAGCATTTT	16	.	TRBJ1-5	.	TRBV7-8
CASSQEGTAGYEQYF	TGCGCCAGCAGCCAAGAGGGGACAGCGGGTTACGAGCAGTACTTC	15	.	TRBJ2-7	.	TRBV4-1
CASSLGTDYEQYF	TGCGCCAGCAGCTTAGGGACTGATTACGAGCAGTACTTC	13	.	TRBJ2-7	.	TRBV5-1
CASNAGDNQPQHF	TGTGCCAGCAACGCAGGGGACAATCAGCCCCAGCATTTT	13	.	TRBJ1-5	.	TRBV2
CASRPGLAGGAEQFF	TGTGCCAGCAGGCCGGGACTAGCGGGAGGCGCTGAGCAGTTCTTC	15	.	TRBJ2-1	TRBD2	TRBV2
CASSVASGLAGRTGELFF	TGTGCCAGCAGCGTAGCTTCGGGACTAGCGGGACGCACCGGGGAGCTGTTTTTT	18	.	TRBJ2-2	TRBD2	TRBV9
CASSLSLGVGGRNEQYF	TGTGCCAGTAGCTTATCATTGGGAGTGGGGGGTCGAAACGAGCAGTACTTC	17	.	TRBJ2-7	.	TRBV19
CASSYSHGQKKLFF	TGTGCCAGCAGTTACTCACACGGACAGAAAAAACTGTTTTTT	14	.	TRBJ1-4	.	TRBV6-5
CASSQEGGLAAYNEQFF	TGTGCCAGCAGCCAAGAGGGGGGGCTAGCGGCCTACAATGAGCAGTTCTTC	17	once	TRBJ2-1	.	TRBV4-2
CASSFVETQYF	TGTGCCAGCAGCTTTGTCGAGACCCAGTACTTC	11	.	TRBJ2-5	.	TRBV5-5
CASSVGSWASEPEQFF	TGTGCCAGCAGCGTAGGGTCTTGGGCTAGCGAGCCTGAGCAGTTCTTC	16	.	TRBJ2-1	.	TRBV9
CAFRGGSGNTIYF	TGTGCCTTCAGGGGGGGGTCTGGAAACACCATATATTTT	13	.	TRBJ1-3	TRBD1	TRBV30
CASSPSETQYF	TGTGCCAGCTCACCGTCCGAGACCCAGTACTTC	11	few	TRBJ2-5	.	TRBV18
CASSPGGQVNEKLFF	TGCGCCAGCAGCCCTGGGGGACAGGTGAATGAAAAACTGTTTTTT	15	.	TRBJ1-4	TRBD1	TRBV5-1
CASSSFHPTQETQYF	TGTGCCAGCAGTAGTTTCCACCCCACTCAGGAGACCCAGTACTTC	15	few	TRBJ2-5	.	TRBV2
CARGGQAQETQYF	TGTGCCAGAGGAGGACAGGCGCAAGAGACCCAGTACTTC	13	once	TRBJ2-5	TRBD1	TRBV2
CAWSSRGIGFSNQPQHF	TGTGCCTGGAGTAGTAGGGGAATCGGGTTTAGCAATCAGCCCCAGCATTTT	17	.	TRBJ1-5	.	TRBV30
CASTGTSPYEQYF	TGTGCCTCAACCGGGACTAGCCCCTACGAGCAGTACTTC	13	.	TRBJ2-7	TRBD2	TRBV30
CASSLVGSGEAFF	TGTGCCAGCAGCTTAGTGGGGTCGGGGGAAGCTTTCTTT	13	.	TRBJ1-1	.	TRBV7-9
CASSTRRMRGHQPQHF	TGTGCCAGTAGTACCCGACGTATGAGGGGGCATCAGCCCCAGCATTTT	16	.	TRBJ1-5	TRBD1	TRBV19
CASSVTPAGYLVAGELFF	TGTGCCAGCAGCGTAACCCCTGCCGGTTATTTAGTGGCCGGGGAGCTGTTTTTT	18	.	TRBJ2-2	.	TRBV7-9
CASSKSGGSAGELFF	TGTGCCAGCAGCAAATCGGGGGGATCGGCCGGGGAGCTGTTTTTT	15	.	TRBJ2-2	TRBD2	TRBV7-9
CASSFGENYGYTF	TGTGCCAGCAGCTTTGGGGAAAACTATGGCTACACCTTC	13	.	TRBJ1-2	.	TRBV11-2
CASSQGGTSGLSYEQYF	TGCGCCAGCAGCCAAGGTGGGACTAGCGGCCTCTCCTACGAGCAGTACTTC	17	once	TRBJ2-7	TRBD2	TRBV4-3
CASSTTGQIGMGAKNIQYF	TGTGCCAGCAGCACAACGGGACAGATCGGGATGGGGGCCAAAAACATTCAGTACTTC	19	.	TRBJ2-4	TRBD1	TRBV7-9
CAWSVNGRGLPTDTQYF	TGTGCCTGGAGTGTAAACGGCAGGGGACTCCCCACAGATACGCAGTATTTT	17	.	TRBJ2-3	.	TRBV30
CASVYLAGGDYNEQFF	TGCGCCAGCGTATATCTAGCGGGAGGTGACTACAATGAGCAGTTCTTC	16	once	TRBJ2-1	TRBD2	TRBV5-1
CASSQVIGGTYNEQFF	TGTGCCAGCAGCCAAGTTATAGGGGGCACCTACAATGAGCAGTTCTTC	16	.	TRBJ2-1	TRBD1	TRBV14
CASSSGRGTEAFF	TGTGCCAGCAGCTCGGGGAGGGGGACTGAAGCTTTCTTT	13	.	TRBJ1-1	.	TRBV7-9
CASSFIGSNQPQHF	TGTGCCAGCAGCTTCATCGGTAGCAATCAGCCCCAGCATTTT	14	.	TRBJ1-5	.	TRBV5-6
CASSPLGQGDTEAFF	TGTGCCAGCAGCCCCTTGGGACAGGGGGATACTGAAGCTTTCTTT	15	.	TRBJ1-1	TRBD1	TRBV14
CASSVGAQGPSGTQYF	TGTGCCAGCAGCGTAGGAGCACAGGGGCCGTCGGGGACCCAGTACTTC	16	.	TRBJ2-5	TRBD1	TRBV9
CASSSTGAGDTQYF	TGTGCCAGCAGTTCTACAGGGGCAGGGGATACGCAGTATTTT	14	.	TRBJ2-3	TRBD1	TRBV28
CASSPTGENGNTIYF	TGTGCCAGCAGCCCGACAGGGGAGAATGGAAACACCATATATTTT	15	.	TRBJ1-3	TRBD1	TRBV5-5